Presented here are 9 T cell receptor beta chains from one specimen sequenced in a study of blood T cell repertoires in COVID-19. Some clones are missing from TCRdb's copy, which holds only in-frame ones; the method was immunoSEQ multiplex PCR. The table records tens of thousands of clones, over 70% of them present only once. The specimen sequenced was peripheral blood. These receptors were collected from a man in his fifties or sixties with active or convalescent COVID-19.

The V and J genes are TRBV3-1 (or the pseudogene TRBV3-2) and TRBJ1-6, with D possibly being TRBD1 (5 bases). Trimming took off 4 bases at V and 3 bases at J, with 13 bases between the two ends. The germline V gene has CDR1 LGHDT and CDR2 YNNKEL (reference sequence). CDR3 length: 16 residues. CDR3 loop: CASSPTVQGYNSPLHF. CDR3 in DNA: TGTGCCAGCAGCCCGACGGTGCAGGGCTATAATTCACCCCTCCACTTT.

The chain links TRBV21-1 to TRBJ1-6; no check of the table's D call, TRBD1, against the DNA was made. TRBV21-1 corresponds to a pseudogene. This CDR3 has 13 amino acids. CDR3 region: CASATGVMSPLHF. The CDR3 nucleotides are TGTGCCAGCGCCACAGGGGTTATGTCACCCCTCCACTTT.

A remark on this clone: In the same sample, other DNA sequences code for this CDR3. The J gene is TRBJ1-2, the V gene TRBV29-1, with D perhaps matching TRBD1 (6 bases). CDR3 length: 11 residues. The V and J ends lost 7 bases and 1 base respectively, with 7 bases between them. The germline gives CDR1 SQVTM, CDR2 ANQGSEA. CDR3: CSAQGNYGYTF. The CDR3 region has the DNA TGCAGCGCACAGGGTAACTATGGCTACACCTTC. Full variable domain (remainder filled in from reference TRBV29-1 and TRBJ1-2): SAVISQKPSRDICQRGTSLTIQCQVDSQVTMMFWYRQQPGQSLTLIATANQGSEATYESGFVIDKFPISRPNLTFSTLTVSNMSPEDSSIYLCSAQGNYGYTFGSGTRLTVV.

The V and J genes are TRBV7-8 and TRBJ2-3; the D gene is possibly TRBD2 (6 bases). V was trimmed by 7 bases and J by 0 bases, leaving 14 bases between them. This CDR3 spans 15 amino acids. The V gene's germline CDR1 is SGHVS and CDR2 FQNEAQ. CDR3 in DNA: TGTGCCAGCAATACAAACGGGGGTAGCACAGATACGCAGTATTTT. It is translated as CASNTNGGSTDTQYF. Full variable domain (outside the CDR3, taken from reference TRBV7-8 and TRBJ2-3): GAGVSQSPRYKVAKRGQDVALRCDPISGHVSLFWYQQALGQGPEFLTYFQNEAQLDKSGLPSDRFFAERPEGSVSTLKIQRTQQEDSAVYLCASNTNGGSTDTQYFGPGTRLTVL.

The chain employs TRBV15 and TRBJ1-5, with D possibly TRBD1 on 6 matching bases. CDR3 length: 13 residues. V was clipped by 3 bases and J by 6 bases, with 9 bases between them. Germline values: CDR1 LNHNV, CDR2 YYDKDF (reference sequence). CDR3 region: CATSRDSRQPQHF. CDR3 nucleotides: TGTGCCACCAGCAGGGACAGCCGTCAGCCCCAGCATTTT.

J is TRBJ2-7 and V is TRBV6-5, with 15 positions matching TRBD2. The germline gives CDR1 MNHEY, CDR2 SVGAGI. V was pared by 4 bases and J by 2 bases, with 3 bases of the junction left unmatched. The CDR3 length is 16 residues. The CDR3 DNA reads TGTGCCAGCAGTTTTGGGACTAGCGGGGGGACCTACGAGCAGTACTTC. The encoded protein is CASSFGTSGGTYEQYF.

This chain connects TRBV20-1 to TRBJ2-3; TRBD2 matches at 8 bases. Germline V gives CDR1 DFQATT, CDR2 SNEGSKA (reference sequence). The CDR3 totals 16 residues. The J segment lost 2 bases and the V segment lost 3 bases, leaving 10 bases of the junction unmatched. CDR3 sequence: CSASFGGAVDTDTQYF. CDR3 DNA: TGCAGTGCTAGTTTCGGGGGGGCGGTCGACACAGATACGCAGTATTTT.

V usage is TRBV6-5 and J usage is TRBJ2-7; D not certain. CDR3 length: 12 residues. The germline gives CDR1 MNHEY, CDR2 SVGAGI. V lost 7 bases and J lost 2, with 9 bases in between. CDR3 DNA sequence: TGTGCCAGCACCGCGGTGACCTACGAGCAGTACTTC. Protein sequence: CASTAVTYEQYF.

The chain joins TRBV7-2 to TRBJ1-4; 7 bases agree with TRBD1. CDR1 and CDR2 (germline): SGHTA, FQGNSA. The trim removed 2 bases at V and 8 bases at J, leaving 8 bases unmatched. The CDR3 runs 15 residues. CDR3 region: CASSLPGGLMEKLFF. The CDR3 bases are TGTGCCAGCAGCTTACCAGGGGGGTTAATGGAAAAACTGTTTTTT.